This T cell receptor beta chain was captured by sequencing in a study of T cells in Graves' hyperthyroidism and ophthalmopathy. Study summary: Peripheral blood specimens were obtained at initial diagnosis, prior to any treatment.

There were TCR beta CDR3 regions amplified from RNA transcripts. First-round RT-PCR with HTBI primers amplified the TCR CDR3 region. One entry per CDR3 protein results from TCRdb running MiXCR on the multiplex PCR reads. The top ten clones hold over 7.5% of a sample with fewer than 900,000 distinct CDR3 sequences, less than 20% of them seen once. The CDR3 runs to 12 residues. Trimming cost V 0 bases and J 5 bases, with 8 bases left between them. Per germline, CDR1 DFQATT and CDR2 SNEGSKA (reference sequence). The TCR was taken from a man between 18 and 35 years old with Graves' hyperthyroidism. V gene TRBV20-1 combines with J gene TRBJ2-7; perhaps TRBD2 as D (5 bases). Source material: blood. The CDR3 nucleotides read TGCAGTGCTAGAGAGGACTTCGACGAGCAGTACTTC. Translated, it gives CSAREDFDEQYF.